This TCR beta chain was captured in a study of EBV T-cell therapy then PD-1 blockade in nasopharyngeal carcinoma (dated by TCRdb to the early 2020s). About this clone itself: Its antigen specificity is not known. Qualities for individual bases were not recorded, and no much larger clone is one base off.

Genomic DNA was extracted from sorted cells using the Qiagen DNeasy Kit. The immunoSEQ platform was used for deep sequencing of the TCR beta chain. On the authors' methods: The immunoSEQ Analyzer software was used to analyze the repertoire data. TCRdb provides this immuneACCESS table in a form limited to in-frame rearrangements. Some clones are lacking; in checked studies, under half of them reflect an unresolved V gene, and why the rest are absent is not known. That table supplies the V and J calls and clone size; D and trimming were determined from the DNA. The sample contains around 19,000 clones, around four fifths of them found a single time. The ten most abundant clones make up approximately 34% of the sample. The time point tag for this specimen amounts to: 266 days after commencement of treatment, after nivolumab therapy. According to the study, the label for this sample's treatment or condition signals: AdE1-LMPpoly-expanded autologous EBV-specific T-cell therapy followed by anti-PD-1 nivolumab.

The sequencing used CD8+ T cells from blood, collected at roughly day 250 from a patient whose treatment included autologous EBV-specific T cells and nivolumab. The clonotype was recovered from a man in his forties with nasopharyngeal carcinoma.

The CDR3 region reads CASSMGGEGTDTQYF. Read as DNA, the sequence is TGTGCCAGCAGTATGGGCGGTGAAGGCACAGATACGCAGTATTTT. The V and J segments used are TRBV13 and TRBJ2-3; too little of a D gene remains to name it. Deletion took 6 bases off V and 1 base off J, with a span of 14 bases between the germline ends. The germline V gene (reference sequence) gives CDR1 as PRHDT and CDR2 as FYEKMQ. The CDR3 spans 15 residues, from the cysteine through the phenylalanine. The CDR3 DNA has 45 bases and is translated from base 1.